The T cell receptor beta chain described here comes from a study of shared clonotypes between healthy human individuals. Naive CD8 cells lacked CD45RO and underwent positive selection for CCR7, leaving out terminally differentiated effector memory CD45RA+ cells. All of the donors resided in Nashville, Tennessee, and each was a Caucasian adult. This clone appeared once. Repertoires were generated with immunoSEQ multiplex PCR, while TCRdb's copy carries only in-frame clones and drops some. The data hold about 2,200,000 clones, with more than 85% observed a single time. Trimming stripped 1 base from V and 1 base from J, with 10 bases between. The CDR3 has 16 residues. Germline V gene lookup returns CDR1 SEHNR and CDR2 FQNEAQ (reference sequence).

Sequenced input: naive CD8+ T cells from PBMCs. This rearrangement joins TRBV7-9 to TRBJ2-2; no reliable D call. The receptor was derived from a man aged 18-30 years in good health. Some clones in this sample may be carry-over from other donors' samples. CDR3 DNA sequence: TGTGCCAGCAGCTTAGGTCAGACCCTGAACACCGGGGAGCTGTTTTTT. It translates to CASSLGQTLNTGELFF.